This T cell receptor (beta chain) is from a study of cytomegalovirus exposure and HLA in healthy donors. This CDR3 is built from 15 residues. Germline CDR1 LGHNA, CDR2 YNFKEQ. The V gene lost 0 bases and the J gene lost 8 bases, with 16 bases spanning the gap. This PCR relied on a set of 60 Vbeta primers and 13 Jbeta primers. Only in-frame clones appear in the TCRdb table, and some are missing; sequencing was by immunoSEQ multiplex PCR. The data show about 64,000 clones, about 60% seen once. Material for sequencing was PBMCs. The chain carries TRBV4-2 and TRBJ1-2; maybe TRBD1 (6 bases). This TCR was recovered from a woman aged 50 to 60 in good health and CMV-seronegative. The CDR3 here is CASSQDQGRGLGYTF. The CDR3 DNA sequence: TGTGCCAGCAGCCAAGATCAGGGGAGAGGGTTAGGCTACACCTTC.